This T cell receptor beta chain derives from a study of cytomegalovirus exposure and HLA in healthy donors. PCR was performed using 60 Vbeta and 13 Jbeta primers. The authors' processing: Later work found 80 million or so unique TCR beta chains, with about 10 million shared. Only in-frame clones appear in the TCRdb table, and some are missing; sequencing was by immunoSEQ multiplex PCR. D and trimming come from the DNA, and the V and J calls and clone size come from that table. The repertoire consists of approximately 87,000 clones, with 84% occurring once and the leading ten covering 4.5% to 7%. Looked up from germline, CDR1 is MNHNS and CDR2 is SASEGT. Trimming removed 3 bases from V and 4 bases from J, with 10 bases in between. The CDR3 length is 13 residues. The sample holds a few counts of this clone. What it recognizes is unknown. Overall study findings and caveats: Through in vitro validation, three CMV-associated chains were shown to be specific for CMV antigens. Being productive about 87% or about 30% of the time was typical of most TCR beta V segments in an earlier analysis.

V usage is TRBV6-1 and J usage is TRBJ2-7, with D perhaps TRBD2 (6 bases). What was sequenced was PBMCs. The TCR sequence derives from a young woman in good health and CMV-seropositive. The CDR3 coding sequence is TGTGCCAGCAGTGATGGGGGGTGGTACGAGCAGTACTTC. Translated: CASSDGGWYEQYF.